This entry lists 12 T cell receptor beta chains sequenced from one sample in a study of cytomegalovirus exposure and HLA in healthy donors. Primers included in the PCR were 60 Vbeta and 13 Jbeta primers. Using immunoSEQ multiplex PCR, the repertoire was profiled, and TCRdb retains in-frame clones only, with some absent. Of some 170,000 clones in the sample, roughly 82% were seen once. The specimen sequenced was PBMCs. These receptors were taken from a girl aged 5-17 years in good health and CMV-seropositive.

This clone was observed a few times. This chain connects TRBV5-6 to TRBJ1-2, with D maybe TRBD1 (6 bases). The CDR3 contains 15 residues. V lost 2 bases and J lost 7, with 18 bases in between. The V gene's germline CDR1 is SGHDT and CDR2 YYEEEE. Here the CDR3 DNA reads TGTGCCAGCAGCTTTGTTGGTGGGGGGGCTATTGGCTACACCTTC. It codes for CASSFVGGGAIGYTF.

This clone occurred a few times. The V call is TRBV29-1, the J call TRBJ1-3, with 10 bases that match TRBD1. Per germline, CDR1 SQVTM and CDR2 ANQGSEA. The CDR3 is 15 amino acids. V was clipped by 1 base and J by 3 bases; unmatched bases: 3. CDR3 nucleotide sequence: TGCAGCGTTGAAGGGACAGGGGGAGGTGGAAACACCATATATTTT. It codes for CSVEGTGGGGNTIYF.

The chain has TRBV5-1 and TRBJ2-3; 9 bases match TRBD2. Germline V gene data show CDR1 as SGHRS and CDR2 as YFSETQ. J lost 0 bases, V lost 5 bases, and 1 base had no gene match. The CDR3 totals 14 residues. This CDR3 reads CASRGLASTDTQYF. DNA for the CDR3: TGCGCCAGCAGGGGACTAGCTAGCACAGATACGCAGTATTTT.

The genes are TRBV18 and TRBJ2-7; weak D call: TRBD1 (6 bases). The CDR3 is made up of 15 amino acids. Trimming shortened V by 0 bases and J by 5 bases, and 14 bases separated the two germline ends. Germline loops: CDR1 KGHSH, CDR2 LQKENI. The CDR3 DNA is TGTGCCAGCTCACCACCTCGAGGGGGACGGGACGAGCAGTACTTC. It encodes CASSPPRGGRDEQYF.

The rearrangement links TRBV4-1 to TRBJ2-7, with 10 nucleotides matching TRBD2. The V and J ends lost 4 bases and 0 bases, in that order; junction bases with no gene match: 6. The length of the CDR3 is 16 residues. Germline loops: CDR1 MGHRA, CDR2 YSYEKL. The CDR3 DNA sequence: TGCGCCAGCAGCCCGGCCCGGACTAGCGGCTCCTACGAGCAGTACTTC. It yields the protein CASSPARTSGSYEQYF.

This rearrangement joins TRBV9 to TRBJ2-2, with D possibly matching TRBD2 (6 bases). Trimming took off 6 bases at V and 0 bases at J, with 12 bases between the two ends. The CDR3 contains 15 residues. Germline CDR1 and CDR2: SGDLS and YYNGEE. CDR3 loop: CASTRRGSNTGELFF. The CDR3 DNA reads TGTGCCAGCACCCGACGGGGGTCGAACACCGGGGAGCTGTTTTTT.

The rearrangement links TRBV7-9 to TRBJ1-1, with 7 bases fitting TRBD1. Trimming took 1 base from V and 4 from J; bases not matched to a gene: 3. Germline V gene sequence: CDR1 SEHNR, CDR2 FQNEAQ (reference sequence). The length of the CDR3 is 14 residues. CDR3 loop: CASSLDRGPTEAFF. The DNA for the CDR3 is TGTGCCAGCAGCTTAGACAGGGGACCCACTGAAGCTTTCTTT. Full variable domain (missing parts from reference TRBV7-9 and TRBJ1-1): DTGVSQNPRHKITKRGQNVTFRCDPISEHNRLYWYRQTLGQGPEFLTYFQNEAQLEKSRLLSDRFSAERPKGSFSTLEIQRTEQGDSAMYLCASSLDRGPTEAFFGQGTRLTVV.

The chain uses TRBV30 and TRBJ2-2, with a weak D call TRBD2 (5 bases). This CDR3 is built from 16 residues. Trimming removed 0 bases from V and 1 base from J, with 12 bases in between. The germline CDR1 and CDR2 sequences are GTSNPN and SVGIG (reference sequence). CDR3 sequence (DNA): TGTGCCTGGAGTGTACGTCCCGGAGGGAACACCGGGGAGCTGTTTTTT. It encodes CAWSVRPGGNTGELFF.

This chain joins TRBV28 and TRBJ1-2; D is uncertain. The CDR3 spans 12 residues. Germline V CDR1 and CDR2: MDHEN, SYDVKM. The V gene lost 3 bases and the J gene lost 8 bases, with 10 bases spanning the gap. The chain's CDR3 is CASSLSGEGYTF. The CDR3 DNA sequence: TGTGCCAGCAGTTTGTCCGGGGAGGGCTACACCTTC.

The chain has TRBV6-5 and TRBJ1-1, with D possibly matching TRBD1 (5 bases). The V and J ends lost 4 bases and 0 bases respectively, with 12 bases between them. The CDR3 is made up of 15 amino acids. CDR1 and CDR2 (germline): MNHEY, SVGAGI. The DNA of the CDR3 is TGTGCCAGCAGTTCATACAGGAACATGAACACTGAAGCTTTCTTT. It encodes CASSSYRNMNTEAFF.

The rearrangement joins TRBV5-1 to TRBJ2-3, with D hard to call. Between the trimmed V and J ends, which lost 2 bases and 0 bases, there was a span of 4 bases. The CDR3 sequence is 13 residues long. Germline CDR1 is SGHRS and CDR2 is YFSETQ. Written as DNA, the CDR3 is TGCGCCAGCAGCTTTCTTAGCACAGATACGCAGTATTTT. Translated: CASSFLSTDTQYF.

The rearrangement uses TRBV5-1 and TRBJ2-1; D may be TRBD2 (6 bases). V was cut by 1 base and J by 4 bases, with 12 bases left in between. The CDR3 sequence is 15 residues long. From germline, CDR1 is SGHRS and CDR2 YFSETQ. This CDR3 reads CASSLSPGGYNEQFF. In DNA, the CDR3 is TGCGCCAGCAGCTTGTCCCCCGGGGGTTACAATGAGCAGTTCTTC.